This T cell receptor beta chain was captured in a study of T cells in Graves' hyperthyroidism and ophthalmopathy. The study, taken as a whole, reports: A median 6.5 months before onset, the model predicted ophthalmopathy.

This clonotype was observed a handful of times. Its antigen remains unknown. The germline gene is not matched at one end of the junction; a read error may be the cause. The CDR3 contains 16 residues. Germline CDR1 reads MNHEY; CDR2 reads SVGAGI. Among ophthalmopathy patients, the Clinical Activity Score reached at least 3, the NOSPECS grade reached at least 4, and duration remained under 3 months. Amplification targeted TCR beta CDR3 regions from RNA transcripts. During a first-round RT-PCR of the TCR CDR3, the HTBI primer set was used. TCRdb independently ran MiXCR on the multiplex PCR reads; one entry per CDR3 protein. The sample yields more than 300,000 distinct CDR3 sequences, less than 20% seen once.

The chain recombines TRBV6-5 with TRBJ2-5; no definite D call. Material: blood. This TCR derives from a man younger than 35 with Graves' ophthalmopathy. The CDR3 loop reads CASSYSISGSSEPQYF. DNA for the CDR3: TGTGCCAGCAGTTACTCGATTTCAGGCAGCTCAGAGCCCCAGTACTTC.